The 15 T cell receptor beta chains presented below share a single source sample, sequenced in a study of blood T cell repertoires in COVID-19. The repertoire was sequenced with immunoSEQ multiplex PCR; TCRdb's copy has only in-frame clones and lacks some. The table lists 70,000 to 90,000 clones, around 88% of them singletons. Source material: peripheral blood. These receptors all stem from a man between 60 and 70 years old with acute or convalescent COVID-19.

This clone was observed a single time. Different DNA sequences within this sample yield the same CDR3. The chain couples TRBV6-5 to TRBJ1-1; D not certain. The ends were cut back, 3 bases at V and 5 bases at J, with 4 bases in the middle. From germline, CDR1 is MNHEY and CDR2 SVGAGI. The CDR3 covers 11 residues. CDR3 loop: CASSYYTEAFF. In DNA form, the CDR3 reads TGTGCCAGCAGTTATTATACTGAAGCTTTCTTT.

This clone was found a few times. The gene calls are TRBV13 and TRBJ1-6; D gene uncertain. Germline CDR1 reads PRHDT; CDR2 reads FYEKMQ (reference sequence). The CDR3 sequence is 12 residues long. V gave up 2 bases and J gave up 8 bases, with 4 bases separating them. The DNA for the CDR3 is TGTGCCAGCAGCTTATCCTATTCACCCCTCCACTTT. This codes for CASSLSYSPLHF.

This clone was recorded at least ten times. The V gene is TRBV5-1, the J gene TRBJ2-7; D is perhaps TRBD2 (6 bases). Germline V CDR1 and CDR2: SGHRS, YFSETQ. The germline V and J ends were trimmed by 7 bases and 1 base, with 21 bases remaining between them. This CDR3 is 16 amino acids long. The CDR3 sequence is CASASIMGGRSYEQYF. As DNA, the CDR3 is TGCGCCAGCGCCTCAATCATGGGAGGCAGGTCCTACGAGCAGTACTTC.

This chain connects TRBV4-3 to TRBJ1-1; possible D gene TRBD1, 5 bases. CDR1 and CDR2 (germline): LGHNA, YSLEER. V lost 0 bases to trimming and J lost 4 bases, with 27 bases between them. CDR3 length equals 20 residues. Here the CDR3 DNA reads TGCGCCAGCAGCCAAGATCTCGGCCTAGATACGATCAGGGAGGGCACTGAAGCTTTCTTT. It encodes CASSQDLGLDTIREGTEAFF.

The CDR3 DNA is TGCGCCAGCAGCTTGGATACCCGCGGCACTGAAGCTTTCTTT. Its translation: CASSLDTRGTEAFF. V is TRBV5-1 and J is TRBJ1-1; D remains ambiguous. The CDR3 runs to 14 residues. V dropped 0 bases and J dropped 4 bases, with 10 bases sitting between them. Germline CDR1 SGHRS, CDR2 YFSETQ.

The chain couples TRBV27 to TRBJ2-2; D gene unclear. The CDR3 has 14 amino acids. Deletions cut 5 bases from V and 6 bases from J, with 13 bases between. The V gene's germline CDR1 is MNHEY and CDR2 SMNVEV (reference sequence). The CDR3 region has the DNA TGTGCCAGCAGTACCTACAGTTCCCCCGGGGAGCTGTTTTTT. This encodes CASSTYSSPGELFF.

The V gene is TRBV18, the J gene TRBJ1-1; 10 bases fit TRBD1. The junction had 5 bases not matched to a gene; V was cut back by 2 bases and J by 2 bases. The CDR3 consists of 16 residues. CDR1 and CDR2 from the germline V gene are KGHSH and LQKENI. CDR3 residues: CASSPRTGGENTEAFF. CDR3 bases: TGTGCCAGCTCACCAAGGACAGGGGGGGAAAACACTGAAGCTTTCTTT.

The rearrangement uses TRBV7-8 and TRBJ2-7; tentative D call: TRBD2 (5 bases). Per the germline V gene, CDR1 is SGHVS and CDR2 is FQNEAQ. The CDR3 contains 14 residues. The V end was cut by 2 bases, the J end by 5 bases, with 13 bases between. The CDR3: CASSLWMEVHEQYF. The CDR3, as DNA: TGTGCCAGCAGCTTATGGATGGAGGTCCACGAGCAGTACTTC.

The chain couples TRBV7-3 to TRBJ2-7; no clear D gene. The CDR3 has 13 residues. V was trimmed by 5 bases and J by 4 bases, leaving 12 bases between them. The germline gives CDR1 SGHTA, CDR2 FQGTGA. Written as DNA, the CDR3 is TGTGCCAGCAGCCTAATAAACAGATACGAGCAGTACTTC. Amino acid sequence: CASSLINRYEQYF.

The chain couples TRBV5-8 to TRBJ1-5; 7 bases fit TRBD1. Trimming at V came to 3 bases and at J to 6 bases, leaving 6 bases not matched to a gene. The CDR3 sequence is 14 residues long. Germline V gene data show CDR1 as SGHTS and CDR2 as YDEGEE. The CDR3 sequence is CASSYDKGAQPQHF. The CDR3 bases are TGTGCCAGCAGCTATGACAAGGGGGCTCAGCCCCAGCATTTT. Together with reference TRBV5-8 and TRBJ1-5, the CDR3 gives the full variable domain: EAGVTQSPTHLIKTRGQQATLRCSPISGHTSVYWYQQALGLGLQFLLWYDEGEERNRGNFPPRFSGRQFPNYSSELNVNALELEDSALYLCASSYDKGAQPQHFGDGTRLSIL.

V is TRBV3-1 (or the pseudogene TRBV3-2) and J is TRBJ1-6; the match to TRBD1 covers 8 bases. The CDR3 extends over 16 amino acids. Germline values: CDR1 LGHDT, CDR2 YNNKEL (reference sequence). V shed 4 bases, J shed 9 bases, and the junction held 11 bases outside the gene matches. CDR3: CASSPHPGGGGSPLHF. The CDR3 DNA is TGTGCCAGCAGCCCCCACCCAGGGGGCGGCGGTTCACCCCTCCACTTT.

This clone came up once. The chain joins TRBV9 to TRBJ2-7, with 9 bases fitting TRBD2. The CDR3 is 14 amino acids. The V and J ends lost 0 bases and 5 bases, in that order; junction bases with no gene match: 3. Germline-derived CDR1 and CDR2 are SGDLS and YYNGEE. Here the CDR3 DNA reads TGTGCCAGCAGCGTAGAGGTAGCGGGAGACGAGCAGTACTTC. Translation gives CASSVEVAGDEQYF.

The count of this clone is one. V gene TRBV12-3 or TRBV12-4 combines with J gene TRBJ2-5; tentatively, D is TRBD2 (6 bases). Trimming removed 4 bases from V and 5 bases from J, with 11 bases in between. The CDR3 is 13 amino acids. CDR3 nucleotide sequence: TGTGCCAGCAGTTCGTGGGACTGGGAGACCCAGTACTTC. Its translation: CASSSWDWETQYF.

V and J are TRBV19 and TRBJ1-6, with TRBD1 matching over 9 bases. Germline V gene lookup returns CDR1 LNHDA and CDR2 SQIVND (reference sequence). With 7 bases clipped from V and 10 bases from J, the junction kept 11 bases outside the gene matches. The CDR3 has 15 residues. In nucleotides, the CDR3 is TGTGCCAGTACCCAGGGTGGACAGGGGAAATCACCCCTCCACTTT. It yields the protein CASTQGGQGKSPLHF.

The chain is built from TRBV30 and TRBJ1-2, with D perhaps TRBD1 (6 bases). The V and J ends lost 1 base and 7 bases respectively, with 19 bases between them. Germline CDR1 GTSNPN, CDR2 SVGIG (reference sequence). This CDR3 has 15 residues. The CDR3 protein is CAWSEPGQYLLGYTF. CDR3 in DNA: TGTGCCTGGAGTGAGCCGGGACAATATCTACTTGGCTACACCTTC.